Listed below are T cell receptor beta chains from one sample, sequenced in a study of T cell responses to AZD1222 COVID-19 vaccine. The data were produced by immunoSEQ multiplex PCR, yet TCRdb's version contains in-frame clones alone and is incomplete. The sample carries around 110,000 clones, around 91% recorded once. The input for sequencing was peripheral blood, taken 28 days after the second AZD1222 dose. These receptor sequences come from an adult who received the AZD1222 COVID-19 vaccine. The CDR3 runs from the conserved cysteine through the conserved F or W. Fields, in order: V gene, clone size, CDR3 protein. The size field is filled for only some rows; it gives once, few, many or a size class.

TRBV7-9,.,CASRSGQSYEQYF
TRBV27,few,CASSLSLGPETEAFF
TRBV6-1,.,CASSDRARNTEAFF
TRBV19,.,CASSLTSGGIFPYEQYF
TRBV3-1/TRBV3-2,.,CASSLLPPGTGARGGTEAFF
TRBV24-1,medium-sized,CATGTGEDTGELFF
TRBV18,.,CASSRVSFGGPGTDTQYF
TRBV4-1,once,CASSQVIRGAAGYNEQFF
TRBV25-1,.,CASSGWTPTEAFF
TRBV4-3,.,CASSQNTGFNSPLHF
TRBV10-2,.,CASSEPLYGYTF
TRBV18,once,CASSHLDSSGDSPLHF
TRBV9,.,CASSGIGGYNQPQHF
TRBV4-2,.,CASSQGAGGGFYDQPQHF
TRBV6-2/TRBV6-3,.,CASTPGLAGANSYEQYF
TRBV24-1,.,CATSDSGGRVSSTDTQYF
TRBV5-1,.,CASSLRDTQYF
TRBV19,.,CASSIDHSGELFF
TRBV6-5,.,CASSYDGANVLTF
TRBV6-6,.,CASSYNWGSGNTIYF
TRBV5-8,.,CASSFGEGYGYTF
TRBV7-6,.,CASSLANGDPVAQYF
TRBV19,.,CASSMGWGTQYF
TRBV7-2,.,CASSRGQGKNIQYF
TRBV19,.,CASSTSRRDEQYF
TRBV9,.,CASSVRDSEGYTF
TRBV6-5,.,CASSNRDLSFF
TRBV9,.,CASSPRGGLGPNEKLFF
TRBV5-6,.,CASSLGNQETQYF
TRBV5-4,.,CASSLRGGGTYEQYF
TRBV19,.,CASSIDRPTAEAFF
TRBV6-4,many,CASSEAGGPTDTQYF
TRBV7-2,.,CASSLAGAPTGELFF
TRBV4-2,.,CASSLRQNGGGADTQYF
TRBV24-1,.,CATSRGVPDYGYTF
TRBV30,.,CAWDLGGFNSPLHF
TRBV4-1,.,CASSEQPRPGLDTQYF
TRBV10-3,.,CAISAVAGRSITEAFF
TRBV9,.,CASSVAGFGEQFF
TRBV7-9,.,CASRPPRGGVSPLHF